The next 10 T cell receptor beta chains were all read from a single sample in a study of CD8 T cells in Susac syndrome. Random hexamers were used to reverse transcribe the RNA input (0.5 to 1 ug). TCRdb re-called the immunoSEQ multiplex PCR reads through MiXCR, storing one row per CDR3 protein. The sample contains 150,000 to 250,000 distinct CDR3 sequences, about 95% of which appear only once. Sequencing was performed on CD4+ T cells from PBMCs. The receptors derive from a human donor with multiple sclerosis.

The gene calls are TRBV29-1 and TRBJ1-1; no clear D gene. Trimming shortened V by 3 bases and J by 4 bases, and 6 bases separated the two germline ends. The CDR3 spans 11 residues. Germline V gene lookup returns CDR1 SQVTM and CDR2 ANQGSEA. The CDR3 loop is CSVDWGTEAFF. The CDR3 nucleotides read TGCAGCGTTGACTGGGGCACTGAAGCTTTCTTT.

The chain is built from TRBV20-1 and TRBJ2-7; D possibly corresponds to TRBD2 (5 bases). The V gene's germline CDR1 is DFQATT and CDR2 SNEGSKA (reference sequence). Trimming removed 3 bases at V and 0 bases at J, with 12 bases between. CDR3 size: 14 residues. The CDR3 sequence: CSASWSGSSYEQYF. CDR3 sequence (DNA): TGCAGTGCTAGTTGGTCGGGGAGCTCCTACGAGCAGTACTTC.

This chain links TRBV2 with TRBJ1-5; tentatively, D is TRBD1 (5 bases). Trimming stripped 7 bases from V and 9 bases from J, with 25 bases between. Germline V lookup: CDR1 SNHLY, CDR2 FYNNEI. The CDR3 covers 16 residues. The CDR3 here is CASTTARVVAGRPQHF. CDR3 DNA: TGTGCCAGCACCACGGCCAGGGTGGTTGCTGGGCGGCCCCAGCATTTT.

The CDR3 sequence is CASSPDRRTYEQYF. CDR3 sequence (DNA): TGTGCCAGCAGCCCGGACAGGCGAACCTACGAGCAGTACTTC. The V gene is TRBV12-3 or TRBV12-4, the J gene TRBJ2-7, with TRBD1 identical over 7 bases. The CDR3 sequence is 14 residues long. Germline trimming cut 6 bases from V and 2 bases from J; bases unmatched to any gene: 7.

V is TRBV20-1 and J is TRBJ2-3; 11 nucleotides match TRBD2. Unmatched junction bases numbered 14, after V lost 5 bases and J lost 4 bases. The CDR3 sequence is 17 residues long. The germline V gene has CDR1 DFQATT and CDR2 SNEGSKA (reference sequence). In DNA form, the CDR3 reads TGCAGTGCTCCCGACACGACTAGCGGGACAATTGCAGATACGCAGTATTTT. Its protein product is CSAPDTTSGTIADTQYF.

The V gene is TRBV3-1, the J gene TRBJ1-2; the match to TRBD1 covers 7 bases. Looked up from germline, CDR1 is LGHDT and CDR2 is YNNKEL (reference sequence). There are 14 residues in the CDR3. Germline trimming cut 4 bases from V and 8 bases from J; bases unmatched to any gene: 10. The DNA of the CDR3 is TGTGCCAGCAGCCGGACCACAGGGGAGGAAGGCTACACCTTC. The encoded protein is CASSRTTGEEGYTF.

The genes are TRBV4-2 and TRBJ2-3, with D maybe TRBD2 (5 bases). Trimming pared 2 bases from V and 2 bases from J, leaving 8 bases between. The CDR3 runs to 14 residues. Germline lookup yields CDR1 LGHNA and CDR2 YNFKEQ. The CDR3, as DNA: TGTGCCAGCAGCCAAAGGGAGCCCACAGATACGCAGTATTTT. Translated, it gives CASSQREPTDTQYF.

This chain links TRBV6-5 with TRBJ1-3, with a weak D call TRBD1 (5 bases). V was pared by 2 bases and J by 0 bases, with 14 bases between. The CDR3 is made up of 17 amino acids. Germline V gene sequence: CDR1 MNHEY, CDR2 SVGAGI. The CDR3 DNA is TGTGCCAGCAGTTACGGCGGGACGGCGAGCTCTGGAAACACCATATATTTT. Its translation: CASSYGGTASSGNTIYF.

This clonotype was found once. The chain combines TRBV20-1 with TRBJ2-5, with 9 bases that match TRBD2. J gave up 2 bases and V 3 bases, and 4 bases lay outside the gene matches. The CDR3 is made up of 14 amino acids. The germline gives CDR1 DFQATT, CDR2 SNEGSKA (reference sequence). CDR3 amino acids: CSASPLAGQETQYF. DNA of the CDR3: TGCAGTGCTAGCCCGCTAGCGGGGCAAGAGACCCAGTACTTC.

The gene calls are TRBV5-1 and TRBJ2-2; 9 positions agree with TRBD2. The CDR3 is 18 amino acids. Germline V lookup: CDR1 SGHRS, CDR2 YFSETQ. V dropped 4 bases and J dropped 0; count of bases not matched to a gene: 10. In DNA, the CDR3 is TGCGCCAGCAGCCGAACGGCTAGCGGGGCCACGAACACCGGGGAGCTGTTTTTT. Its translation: CASSRTASGATNTGELFF.